This T cell receptor beta chain stems from a study of Ad26.COV2.S vaccination and SARS-CoV-2 variants (dated by TCRdb to 2020 to 2022). For context, the study as a whole: Vaccine-arm donors were drawn from COV1001, a multicentre, randomized, double-blind, placebo-controlled phase I-IIa trial of Ad26.COV2.S in healthy adults. Ad26.COV2.S was given intramuscularly at 5x10^10 or 1x10^11 viral particles, as a single shot or as two shots 56 days apart. TCRbeta repertoire sequencing was used to assess the specificity and breadth of SARS-CoV-2-reactive T cell receptors after Ad26.COV2.S vaccination. A total of 32 samples were included in the TCR-sequenced set, comprising around 19 Ad26.COV2.S vaccine recipients, 5 placebo recipients and 8 SARS-CoV-2 convalescent individuals. Trial participants were randomized into five groups of five: low-dose or high-dose Ad26.COV2.S given once or twice, or placebo on both occasions. Investigators did not know the trial group allocation while performing experiments and assessing outcomes.

Interpreted using the paper, the treatment or condition label stands for: approximately 18 received Ad26.COV2.S at low or high dose, single or two shots; about 5 received placebo; per-sample allocation not given. For vaccine and placebo recipients, repertoires were sequenced using samples collected on day 63 after the first injection. Between 29 July and 7 August 2020, Cohort 1b enrolled 20 to 30 adults aged 18-55 years at one site in Boston, USA. As a vaccine, Ad26.COV2.S was a replication-incompetent adenovirus type 26 vector that expressed a prefusion-stabilized SARS-CoV-2 spike protein derived from the original Wuhan strain. The sample holds a few counts of this clone. Its antigen is currently not known. No base-level quality is on record; no much larger clone is a single base apart. The immunoSEQ Assay was used to sequence TCRbeta CDR3 regions. After extraction, genomic DNA underwent amplification by bias-controlled multiplex PCR, followed by high-throughput sequencing. The study's own analysis went as follows. Collapsing and filtering of sequences were performed to quantify the absolute abundance of each unique TCRbeta CDR3 region. T cell fraction was estimated by normalization of TCRbeta template counts to usable DNA, with usable DNA being measured through amplification of reference genes present in all nucleated cells. Repertoire TCRs were annotated as SARS-CoV-2-specific when V gene, CDR3 amino acid sequence and J gene were exactly matched to a known reactive TCR set. The reference SARS-CoV-2 TCR set was derived from MIRA and filtered for enrichment in COVID-19-positive ImmuneCODE repertoires, a step that removed public or cross-reactive TCRs. Based on the MIRA antigens, annotated TCRs were further analysed at the level of specific ORF or position within ORF. Breadth was defined as the number of annotated unique rearrangements divided by the total number of unique productive rearrangements, and depth was defined as the summed frequency of the annotated unique rearrangements. TCR breadth was compared between groups using two-sided Wilcoxon rank-sum tests. In TCRdb, the immuneACCESS table is reduced to in-frame sequences with V and J assigned. These tables do not hold every clone; where another copy was compared, an unresolved V gene accounts for under half, and the others remain unexplained. That table supplies the V and J calls and clone size; D and trimming were determined from the DNA. The sample contains about 450,000 clones, nearly 90% of them found a single time. The biggest ten clones account for roughly 2.5% of the sample.

Paper-wide results and their limitations: Comparable non-spike TCR breadth was observed between vaccine and placebo recipients, consistent with only spike being contained in the vaccine. The authors noted that the TCR breadth and depth analyses may have underestimated total T cell responses. Ad26.COV2.S recipients had higher spike-specific TCR breadth than placebo recipients (P = 0.0014). Comparing responses between vaccine doses or regimens was not something the study was powered to do. Substantial breadth of spike-specific CD8+ and CD4+ T cell responses was reported after vaccination.

V is clipped by 1 base and J by 1 base, and the sequence between their germline boundaries is 10 bases long. The CDR3 sequence holds 15 residues, the cysteine and phenylalanine included. Of all the DNA, just the CDR3 is kept, 45 bases in frame from base 1. In the germline V gene (reference sequence), CDR1 corresponds to MNHEY and CDR2 to SMNVEV. This specimen was peripheral blood, taken in a trial of Ad26.COV2.S vaccine versus placebo. Recombination joined TRBV27 with TRBJ1-2, with a weak D call of TRBD1 (6 bases match). This receptor was identified in a person aged 18-65 years who received the Ad26.COV2.S COVID-19 vaccine or a placebo. The DNA is TGTGCCAGCAGTTTATGGGGGGCCAATAACTATGGCTACACCTTC. It specifies CASSLWGANNYGYTF.